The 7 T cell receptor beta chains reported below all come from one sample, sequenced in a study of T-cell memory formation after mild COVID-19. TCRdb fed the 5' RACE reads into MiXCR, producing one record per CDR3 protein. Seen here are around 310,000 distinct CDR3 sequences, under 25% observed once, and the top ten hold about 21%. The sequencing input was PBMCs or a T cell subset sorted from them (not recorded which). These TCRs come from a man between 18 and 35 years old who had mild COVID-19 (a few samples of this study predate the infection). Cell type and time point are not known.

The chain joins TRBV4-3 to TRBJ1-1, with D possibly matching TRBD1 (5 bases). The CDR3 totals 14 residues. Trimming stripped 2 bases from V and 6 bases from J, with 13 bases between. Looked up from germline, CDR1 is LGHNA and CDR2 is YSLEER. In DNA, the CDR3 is TGCGCCAGCAGCCAACAAACGGGGGGAGCTGAAGCTTTCTTT. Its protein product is CASSQQTGGAEAFF.

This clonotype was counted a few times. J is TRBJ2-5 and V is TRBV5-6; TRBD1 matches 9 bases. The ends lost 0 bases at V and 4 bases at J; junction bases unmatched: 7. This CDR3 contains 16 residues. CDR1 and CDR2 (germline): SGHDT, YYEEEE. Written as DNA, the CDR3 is TGTGCCAGCAGCTTGGTCGGACAGGGGTTGAGAGAGACCCAGTACTTC. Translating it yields CASSLVGQGLRETQYF.

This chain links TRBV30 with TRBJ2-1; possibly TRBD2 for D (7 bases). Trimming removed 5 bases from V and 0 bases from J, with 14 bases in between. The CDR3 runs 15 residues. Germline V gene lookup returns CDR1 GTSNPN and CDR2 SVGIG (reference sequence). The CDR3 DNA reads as TGTGCCTGGGATAGGGGGGGCCCCTCCTACAATGAGCAGTTCTTC. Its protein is CAWDRGGPSYNEQFF.

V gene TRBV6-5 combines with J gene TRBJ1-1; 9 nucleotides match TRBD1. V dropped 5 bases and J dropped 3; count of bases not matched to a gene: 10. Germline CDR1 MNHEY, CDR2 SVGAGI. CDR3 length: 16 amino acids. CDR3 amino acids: CASSLNRGLLDTEAFF. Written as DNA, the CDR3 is TGTGCCAGCAGTCTGAACAGGGGGCTGTTGGACACTGAAGCTTTCTTT.

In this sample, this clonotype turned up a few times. As DNA, the CDR3 is TGTGCCAGCGGGGCTAGTCAGGCCCGCACAGATACGCAGTATTTT. Translating gives CASGASQARTDTQYF. V and J are TRBV12-3 or TRBV12-4 and TRBJ2-3, with D possibly being TRBD1 (5 bases). This CDR3 has 15 amino acids. V dropped 8 bases and J dropped 1 base, with 16 bases sitting between them.

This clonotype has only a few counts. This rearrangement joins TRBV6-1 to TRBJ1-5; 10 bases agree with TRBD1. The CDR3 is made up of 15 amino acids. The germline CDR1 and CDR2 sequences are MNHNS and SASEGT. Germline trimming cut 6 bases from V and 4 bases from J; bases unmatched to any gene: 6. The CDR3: CASSSGTGVNQPQHF. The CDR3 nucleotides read TGTGCCAGCAGCTCCGGGACAGGGGTGAATCAGCCCCAGCATTTT.

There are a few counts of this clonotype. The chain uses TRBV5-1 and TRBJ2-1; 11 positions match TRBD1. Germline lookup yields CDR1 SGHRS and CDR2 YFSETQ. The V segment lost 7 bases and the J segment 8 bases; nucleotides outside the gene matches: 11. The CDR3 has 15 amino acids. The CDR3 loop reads CASGEGGQGADEQFF. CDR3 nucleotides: TGCGCCAGCGGGGAGGGTGGACAGGGGGCCGATGAGCAGTTCTTC.